The 14 T cell receptor beta chains listed next were all sequenced from one sample in a study of shared clonotypes between healthy human individuals. Produced via immunoSEQ multiplex PCR; TCRdb's table is partial and in-frame only. The sample holds millions of clones, about 95% seen once. CD8 cells classed as naive were CD45RO-negative and positively selected for CCR7, excluding terminally differentiated effector memory CD45RA+ cells. The sequencing sample was made of naive CD8+ T cells sorted from blood. The receptor set was obtained from a man aged 18 to 30 in good health.

V and J are TRBV11-3 and TRBJ2-1; D may be TRBD2 (6 bases). The CDR3 length is 14 residues. The germline CDR1 and CDR2 sequences are SGHNT and YENEEA. V lost 6 bases and J lost 2, with 11 bases in between. CDR3 coding DNA: TGTGCCAGCAGAGATAGCGGTCCCTACAATGAGCAGTTCTTC. This gives the protein CASRDSGPYNEQFF.

The V and J genes are TRBV2 and TRBJ2-7; TRBD2 is a possible D gene (5 bases). V was cut by 5 bases and J by 3 bases, with 11 bases left in between. CDR1 is SNHLY, CDR2 FYNNEI, per germline. This CDR3 has 13 amino acids. CDR3 nucleotides: TGTGCCAGCAGTCCCGGGAACGGCTACGAGCAGTACTTC. Residues: CASSPGNGYEQYF.

The genes are TRBV28 and TRBJ1-1; D remains ambiguous. Between the trimmed V and J ends, which lost 6 bases and 2 bases, there was a span of 7 bases. Germline V gene data show CDR1 as MDHEN and CDR2 as SYDVKM. The CDR3 has 12 amino acids. The CDR3 DNA reads as TGTGCCAGCAGCCCCCACAACACTGAAGCTTTCTTT. Translated: CASSPHNTEAFF.

The chain is built from TRBV27 and TRBJ2-7; 8 bases line up with TRBD2. CDR3 size: 12 residues. The V and J ends lost 10 bases and 2 bases, in that order; junction bases with no gene match: 4. Germline V CDR1 and CDR2: MNHEY, SMNVEV (reference sequence). For the CDR3, the DNA is TGTGCCACGCAGACTAGCGCCTACGAGCAGTACTTC. Residues: CATQTSAYEQYF.

The rearrangement uses TRBV11-2 and TRBJ2-7, with D perhaps matching TRBD1 (6 bases). The CDR3 sequence is 15 residues long. V was cut by 0 bases and J by 6 bases, with 15 bases left in between. The germline V gene encodes CDR1 SGHAT and CDR2 FQNNGV. In DNA, the CDR3 is TGTGCCAGCAGCTTAGAACCCAGGGGAAATGGCGAGCAGTACTTC. Encoded protein: CASSLEPRGNGEQYF.

V and J are TRBV7-9 and TRBJ1-1; TRBD1 might be the D (6 bases). CDR3 size: 13 residues. Germline lookup yields CDR1 SEHNR and CDR2 FQNEAQ (reference sequence). V was shortened by 4 bases and J by 1 base, with 7 bases between the two germline ends. The CDR3 bases are TGTGCCAGCAGCTCGGGACAGAACACTGAAGCTTTCTTT. Residues: CASSSGQNTEAFF.

This clone is a singleton in its sample. In the same sample, other DNA sequences code for this CDR3. The rearrangement uses TRBV7-3 and TRBJ2-5; the match to TRBD1 covers 7 bases. This CDR3 has 14 residues. V was clipped by 4 bases and J by 5 bases; unmatched bases: 7. Germline assignment: CDR1 SGHTA and CDR2 FQGTGA. CDR3 loop: CASSSTGAGETQYF. CDR3 DNA: TGTGCCAGCAGCTCAACAGGGGCAGGGGAGACCCAGTACTTC. Full variable domain (remainder filled in from reference TRBV7-3 and TRBJ2-5): GAGVSQTPSNKVTEKGKYVELRCDPISGHTALYWYRQSLGQGPEFLIYFQGTGAADDSGLPNDRFFAVRPEGSVSTLKIQRTERGDSAVYLCASSSTGAGETQYFGPGTRLLVL.

The chain joins TRBV4-1 to TRBJ2-2; D unclear. V was clipped by 4 bases and J by 4 bases, with 10 bases between them. The CDR3 consists of 14 residues. Germline V gene data show CDR1 as MGHRA and CDR2 as YSYEKL. For the CDR3, the DNA is TGCGCCAGCAGCCCCAGCTGGGGCACCGGGGAGCTGTTTTTT. It is translated as CASSPSWGTGELFF.

This chain links TRBV28 with TRBJ2-1; tentative D call: TRBD1 (5 bases). The CDR3 has 17 amino acids. CDR1 and CDR2 from the germline V gene are MDHEN and SYDVKM. With 5 bases removed from V and 0 bases from J, the gap between germline ends came to 17 bases. The DNA for the CDR3 is TGTGCCAGCAGTCGAACGGTGGACAACAGCTCCTACAATGAGCAGTTCTTC. Amino acid sequence: CASSRTVDNSSYNEQFF.

The V call is TRBV28, the J call TRBJ1-4, with 7 bases lining up with TRBD1. This CDR3 has 16 amino acids. Germline loops: CDR1 MDHEN, CDR2 SYDVKM. J lost 7 bases, V lost 4 bases, and 12 bases had no gene match. For the CDR3, the DNA is TGTGCCAGCAGTTCCTACCGACAGGGCGACGGTGAAAAACTGTTTTTT. Its translation: CASSSYRQGDGEKLFF.

The gene calls are TRBV7-9 and TRBJ1-1; D remains unclear. V shed 3 bases and J shed 4 bases, with 15 bases lying between them. Per the germline V gene, CDR1 is SEHNR and CDR2 is FQNEAQ (reference sequence). This CDR3 is built from 15 residues. As DNA, the CDR3 is TGTGCCAGCAGCTTCTCCCCCCTCGGGTCCACTGAAGCTTTCTTT. Translation: CASSFSPLGSTEAFF.

Turning to this clone: The same CDR3 also results from other DNA sequences found in this sample. The chain combines TRBV19 with TRBJ2-7; D is uncertain. CDR3 length equals 14 residues. The germline gives CDR1 LNHDA, CDR2 SQIVND (reference sequence). The V gene lost 1 base and the J gene lost 1 base, with 8 bases spanning the gap. The CDR3 here is CASSIGGGSYEQYF. The DNA for the CDR3 is TGTGCCAGTAGTATAGGTGGTGGATCCTACGAGCAGTACTTC.

The chain uses TRBV9 and TRBJ2-2, with 10 bases lining up with TRBD1. CDR1 and CDR2 from the germline V gene are SGDLS and YYNGEE. The CDR3 covers 16 residues. Unmatched junction bases numbered 12, after V lost 7 bases and J lost 6 bases. CDR3 region: CASGFRGQGNAGELFF. The CDR3 coding sequence is TGTGCCAGCGGGTTTCGGGGACAGGGGAATGCCGGGGAGCTGTTTTTT. Looking up the rest from reference TRBV9 and TRBJ2-2 gives the full variable domain: DSGVTQTPKHLITATGQRVTLRCSPRSGDLSVYWYQQSLDQGLQFLIQYYNGEERAKGNILERFSAQQFPDLHSELNLSSLELGDSALYFCASGFRGQGNAGELFFGEGSRLTVL.

The J gene is TRBJ1-5, the V gene TRBV11-2; 8 nucleotides align to TRBD1. Looked up from germline, CDR1 is SGHAT and CDR2 is FQNNGV. This CDR3 is 15 amino acids long. Trimming at V came to 0 bases and at J to 6 bases, leaving 4 bases not matched to a gene. In DNA form, the CDR3 reads TGTGCCAGCAGCTTAGAGGGACAGGCTGGTCAGCCCCAGCATTTT. This sequence encodes CASSLEGQAGQPQHF.